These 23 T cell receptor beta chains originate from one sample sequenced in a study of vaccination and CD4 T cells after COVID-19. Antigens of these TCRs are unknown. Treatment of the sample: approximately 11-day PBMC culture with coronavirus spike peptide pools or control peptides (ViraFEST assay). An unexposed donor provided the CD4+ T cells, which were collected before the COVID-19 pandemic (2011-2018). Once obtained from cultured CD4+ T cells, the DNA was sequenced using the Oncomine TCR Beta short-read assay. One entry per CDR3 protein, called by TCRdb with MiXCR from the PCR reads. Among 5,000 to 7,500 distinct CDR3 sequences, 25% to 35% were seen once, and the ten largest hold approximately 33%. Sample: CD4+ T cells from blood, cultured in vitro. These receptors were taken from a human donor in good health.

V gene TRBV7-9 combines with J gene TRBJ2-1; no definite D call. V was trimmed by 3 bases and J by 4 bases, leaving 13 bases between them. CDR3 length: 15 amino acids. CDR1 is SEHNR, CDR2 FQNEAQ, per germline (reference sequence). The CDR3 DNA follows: TGTGCCAGCAGCTTTTCCAGACCAGATTACAATGAGCAGTTCTTC. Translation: CASSFSRPDYNEQFF. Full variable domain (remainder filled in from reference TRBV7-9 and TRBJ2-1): DTGVSQNPRHKITKRGQNVTFRCDPISEHNRLYWYRQTLGQGPEFLTYFQNEAQLEKSRLLSDRFSAERPKGSFSTLEIQRTEQGDSAMYLCASSFSRPDYNEQFFGPGTRLTVL.

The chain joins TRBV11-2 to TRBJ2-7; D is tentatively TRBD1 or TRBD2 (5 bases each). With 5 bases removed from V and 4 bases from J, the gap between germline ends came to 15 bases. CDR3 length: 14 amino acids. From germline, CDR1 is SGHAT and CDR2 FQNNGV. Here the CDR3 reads CASSLTRDLYEQYF. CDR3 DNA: TGTGCCAGCAGCCTTACTCGGGACCTATACGAGCAGTACTTC. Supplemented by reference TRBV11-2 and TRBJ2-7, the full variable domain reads EAGVAQSPRYKIIEKRQSVAFWCNPISGHATLYWYQQILGQGPKLLIQFQNNGVVDDSQLPKDRFSAERLKGVDSTLKIQPAKLEDSAVYLCASSLTRDLYEQYFGPGTRLTVT.

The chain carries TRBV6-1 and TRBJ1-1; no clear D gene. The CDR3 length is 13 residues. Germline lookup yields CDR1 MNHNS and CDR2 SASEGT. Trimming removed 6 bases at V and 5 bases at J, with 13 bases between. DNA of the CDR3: TGTGCCAGCAGCAATTTAAGAGAGACTGAAGCTTTCTTT. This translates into CASSNLRETEAFF.

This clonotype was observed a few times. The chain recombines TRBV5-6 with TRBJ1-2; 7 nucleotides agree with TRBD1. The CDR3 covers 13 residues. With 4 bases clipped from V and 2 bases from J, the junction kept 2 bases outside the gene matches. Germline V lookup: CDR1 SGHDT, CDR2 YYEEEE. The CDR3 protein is CASSRGQNYGYTF. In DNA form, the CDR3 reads TGTGCCAGCAGCCGGGGACAGAACTATGGCTACACCTTC.

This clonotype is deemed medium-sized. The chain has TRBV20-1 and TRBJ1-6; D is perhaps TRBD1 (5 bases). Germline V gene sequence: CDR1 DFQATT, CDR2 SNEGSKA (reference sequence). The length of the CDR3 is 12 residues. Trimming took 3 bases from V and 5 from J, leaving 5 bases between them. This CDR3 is CSARDNNSPLHF. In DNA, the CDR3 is TGCAGTGCTAGGGACAATAATTCACCCCTCCACTTT.

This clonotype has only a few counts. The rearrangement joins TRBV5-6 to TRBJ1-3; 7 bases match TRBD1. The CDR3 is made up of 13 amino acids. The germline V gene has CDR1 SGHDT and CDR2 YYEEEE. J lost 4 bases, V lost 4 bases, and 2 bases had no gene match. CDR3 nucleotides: TGTGCCAGCAGCCCGACAGGGGGAAACACCATATATTTT. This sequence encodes CASSPTGGNTIYF.

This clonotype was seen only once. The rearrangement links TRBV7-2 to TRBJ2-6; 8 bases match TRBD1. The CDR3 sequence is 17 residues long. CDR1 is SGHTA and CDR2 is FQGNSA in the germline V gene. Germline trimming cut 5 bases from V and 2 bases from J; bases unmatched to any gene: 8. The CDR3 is CASSPRQGKAGANVLTF. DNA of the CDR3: TGTGCCAGCAGCCCCAGACAGGGGAAAGCTGGGGCCAACGTCCTGACTTTC.

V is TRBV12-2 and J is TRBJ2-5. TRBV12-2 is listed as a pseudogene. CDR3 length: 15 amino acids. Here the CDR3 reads CASRFNMRRRETQYF. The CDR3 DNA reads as TGTGCAAGTCGCTTTAATATGAGGAGAAGGGAGACCCAGTACTTC.

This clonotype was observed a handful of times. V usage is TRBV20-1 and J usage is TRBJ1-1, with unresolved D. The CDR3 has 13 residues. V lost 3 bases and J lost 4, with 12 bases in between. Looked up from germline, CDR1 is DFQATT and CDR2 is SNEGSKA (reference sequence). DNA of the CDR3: TGCAGTGCTAGCCGGCGAGTCCCCACTGAAGCTTTCTTT. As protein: CSASRRVPTEAFF.

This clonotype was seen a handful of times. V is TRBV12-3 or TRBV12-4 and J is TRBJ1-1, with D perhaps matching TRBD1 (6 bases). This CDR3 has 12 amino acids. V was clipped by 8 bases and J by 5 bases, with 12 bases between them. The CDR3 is CASPLRGTEAFF. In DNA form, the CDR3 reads TGTGCCAGCCCTCTAAGGGGGACTGAAGCTTTCTTT.

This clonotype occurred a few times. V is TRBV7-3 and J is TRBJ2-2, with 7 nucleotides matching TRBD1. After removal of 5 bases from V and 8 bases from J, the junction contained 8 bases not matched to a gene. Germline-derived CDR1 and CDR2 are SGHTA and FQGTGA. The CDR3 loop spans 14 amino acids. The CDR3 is CASSLDRDGGELFF. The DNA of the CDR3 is TGTGCCAGCAGCCTAGACAGGGACGGGGGGGAGCTGTTTTTT.

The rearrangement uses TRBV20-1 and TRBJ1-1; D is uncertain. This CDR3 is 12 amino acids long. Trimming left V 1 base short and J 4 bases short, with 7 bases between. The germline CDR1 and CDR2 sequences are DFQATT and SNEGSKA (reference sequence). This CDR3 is CSARAGPTEAFF. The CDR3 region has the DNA TGCAGTGCTAGAGCTGGCCCCACTGAAGCTTTCTTT.

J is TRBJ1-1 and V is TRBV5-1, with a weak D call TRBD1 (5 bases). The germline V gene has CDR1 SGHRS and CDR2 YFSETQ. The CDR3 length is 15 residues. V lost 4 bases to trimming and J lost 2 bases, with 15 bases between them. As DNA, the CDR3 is TGCGCCAGCAGCCTGATTGGGGCAGTCAACACTGAAGCTTTCTTT. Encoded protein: CASSLIGAVNTEAFF.

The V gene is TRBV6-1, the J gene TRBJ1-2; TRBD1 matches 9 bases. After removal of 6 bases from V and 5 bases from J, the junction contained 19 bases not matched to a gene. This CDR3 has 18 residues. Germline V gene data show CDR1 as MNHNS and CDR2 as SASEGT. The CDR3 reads CASRHTSGTGRVDYGYTF. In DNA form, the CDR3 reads TGTGCCAGCAGACACACTTCCGGGACAGGGCGGGTCGATTATGGCTACACCTTC.

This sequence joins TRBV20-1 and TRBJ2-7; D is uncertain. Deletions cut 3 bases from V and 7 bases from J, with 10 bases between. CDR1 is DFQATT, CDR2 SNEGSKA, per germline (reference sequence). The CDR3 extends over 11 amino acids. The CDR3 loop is CSARTPVEQYF. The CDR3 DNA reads TGCAGTGCTAGGACTCCTGTGGAGCAGTACTTC.

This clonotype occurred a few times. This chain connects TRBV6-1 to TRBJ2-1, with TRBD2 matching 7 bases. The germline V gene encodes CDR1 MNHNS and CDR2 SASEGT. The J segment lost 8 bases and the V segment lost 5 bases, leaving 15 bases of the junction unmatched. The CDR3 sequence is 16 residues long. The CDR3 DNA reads TGTGCCAGCAGTCCTCCCCAGGATCAGCGGGGTTATGAGCAGTTCTTC. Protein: CASSPPQDQRGYEQFF.

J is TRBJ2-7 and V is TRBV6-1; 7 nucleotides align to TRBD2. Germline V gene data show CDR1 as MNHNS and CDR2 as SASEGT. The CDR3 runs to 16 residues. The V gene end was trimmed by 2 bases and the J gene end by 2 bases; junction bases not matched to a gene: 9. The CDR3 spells CASSENNWGGAYEQYF. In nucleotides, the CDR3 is TGTGCCAGCAGTGAAAACAACTGGGGGGGGGCCTACGAGCAGTACTTC.

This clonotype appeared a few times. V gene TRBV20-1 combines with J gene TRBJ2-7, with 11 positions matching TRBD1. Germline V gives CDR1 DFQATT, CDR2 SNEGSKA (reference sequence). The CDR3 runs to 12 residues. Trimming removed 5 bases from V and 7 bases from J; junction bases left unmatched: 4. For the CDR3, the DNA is TGCAGTGCTTGGACAGGGGGCGGTGAGCAGTACTTC. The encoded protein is CSAWTGGGEQYF.

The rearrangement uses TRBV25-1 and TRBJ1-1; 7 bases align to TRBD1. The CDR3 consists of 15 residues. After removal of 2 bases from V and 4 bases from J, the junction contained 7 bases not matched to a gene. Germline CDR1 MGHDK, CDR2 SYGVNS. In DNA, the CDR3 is TGTGCCAGCAGTGAACCTAGGGGGCGAGTCACTGAAGCTTTCTTT. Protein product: CASSEPRGRVTEAFF.

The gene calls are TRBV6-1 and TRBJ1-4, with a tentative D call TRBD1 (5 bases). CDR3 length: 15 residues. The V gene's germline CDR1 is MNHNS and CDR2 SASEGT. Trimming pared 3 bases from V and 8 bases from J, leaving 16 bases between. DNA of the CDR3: TGTGCCAGCAGTGATCCCGGGGGTGGAGACGAAAAACTGTTTTTT. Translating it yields CASSDPGGGDEKLFF.

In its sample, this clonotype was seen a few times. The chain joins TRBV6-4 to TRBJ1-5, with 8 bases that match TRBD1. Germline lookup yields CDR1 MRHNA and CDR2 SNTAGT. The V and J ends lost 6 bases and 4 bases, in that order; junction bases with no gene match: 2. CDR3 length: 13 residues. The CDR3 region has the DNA TGTGCCAGCAGCCGGGACAGGAATCAGCCCCAGCATTTT. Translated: CASSRDRNQPQHF.

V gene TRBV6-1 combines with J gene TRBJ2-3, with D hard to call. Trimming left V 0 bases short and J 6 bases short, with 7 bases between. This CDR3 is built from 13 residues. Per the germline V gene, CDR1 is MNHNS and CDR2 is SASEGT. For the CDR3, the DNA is TGTGCCAGCAGTGAAGCGCCAAGGGATACGCAGTATTTT. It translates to CASSEAPRDTQYF.

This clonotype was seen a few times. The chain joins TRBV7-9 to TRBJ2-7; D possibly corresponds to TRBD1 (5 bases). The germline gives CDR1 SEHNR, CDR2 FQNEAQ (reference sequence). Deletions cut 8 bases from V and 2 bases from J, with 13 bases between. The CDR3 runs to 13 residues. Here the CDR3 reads CASSPTEAYEQYF. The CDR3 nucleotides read TGTGCCAGCTCACCGACAGAAGCCTACGAGCAGTACTTC.